This T cell receptor (beta chain) was profiled in a study of T-cell reconstitution after alpha-beta-depleted transplantation in children. This CDR3 contains 18 residues. Germline CDR1 reads SGDLS; CDR2 reads YYNGEE. V trimming: 3 bases; J trimming: 0 bases; junction bases outside the gene matches: 12. Notes on the study in general: Reports say that about two months after transplant, the alpha-beta T cells came out of several hundred graft clones that had expanded.

A TCRbeta library incorporating unique molecular identifiers was prepared. Each CDR3 protein gets one entry after TCRdb re-called the PCR reads with MiXCR. The table lists 700,000 to 850,000 distinct CDR3 sequences, roughly 15% of them singletons. As regards this clonotype: No antigen is known for it.

The sample here was PBMCs, mostly from graft donor cells, taken 360 days after TCRalphabeta/CD19-depleted stem cell transplant. The chain combines TRBV9 with TRBJ2-1; TRBD2 aligns across 7 bases. This TCR was sampled from a male patient younger than 18 who had a stem cell transplant for acute lymphoblastic leukemia, so the T cells may come from the graft donor. The DNA for the CDR3 is TGTGCCAGCAGCGGAGGTACTAAGGGAGGGAGCTCCTACAATGAGCAGTTCTTC. Protein: CASSGGTKGGSSYNEQFF.